Here is one T cell receptor (beta chain) with its context. What it binds is unknown. The source of the sample is a study of cytomegalovirus exposure and HLA in healthy donors. Study-level information: Across some 400 genotyped donors, just over 80% landed in the Caucasian-associated ancestry cluster. Overall study results and limits: According to the study, around 180 TCR beta chains were cytomegalovirus-associated. Near-uniform donor sequencing depth was presumed by presence/absence analyses. The only immune exposure information that was available was CMV serostatus.

The primer mix had 60 Vbeta and 13 Jbeta primers. The assay was immunoSEQ multiplex PCR, and TCRdb's table has in-frame clones only and misses some. The sample has about 99,000 clones, 75% to 80% seen once. The V and J ends lost 4 bases and 0 bases, in that order; junction bases with no gene match: 7. The V gene's germline CDR1 is MGHDK and CDR2 SYGVNS. This CDR3 is built from 16 residues. The sequence was obtained from a man between 60 and 70 years old in good health and CMV-seropositive. The sample was PBMCs. This chain uses TRBV25-1 with TRBJ2-3; 7 bases match TRBD1. This CDR3 reads CASSGTGVGSTDTQYF. The CDR3 region has the DNA TGTGCCAGCAGTGGCACAGGGGTTGGTAGCACAGATACGCAGTATTTT.